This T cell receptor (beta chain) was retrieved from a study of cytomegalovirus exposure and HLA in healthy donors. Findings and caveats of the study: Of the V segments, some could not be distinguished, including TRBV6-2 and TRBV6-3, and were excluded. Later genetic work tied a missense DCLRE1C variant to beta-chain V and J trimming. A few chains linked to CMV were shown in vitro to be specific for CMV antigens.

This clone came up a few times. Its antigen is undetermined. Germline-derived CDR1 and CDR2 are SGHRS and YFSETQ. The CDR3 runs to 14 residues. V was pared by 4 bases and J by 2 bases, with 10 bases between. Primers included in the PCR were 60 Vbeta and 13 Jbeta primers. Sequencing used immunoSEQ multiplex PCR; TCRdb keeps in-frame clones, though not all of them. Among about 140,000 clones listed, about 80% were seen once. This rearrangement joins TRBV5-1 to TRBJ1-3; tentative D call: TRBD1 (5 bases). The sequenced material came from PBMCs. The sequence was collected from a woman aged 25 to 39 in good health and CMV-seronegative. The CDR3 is CASSPGTTGNTIYF. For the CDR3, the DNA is TGCGCCAGCAGCCCGGGGACTACTGGAAACACCATATATTTT.